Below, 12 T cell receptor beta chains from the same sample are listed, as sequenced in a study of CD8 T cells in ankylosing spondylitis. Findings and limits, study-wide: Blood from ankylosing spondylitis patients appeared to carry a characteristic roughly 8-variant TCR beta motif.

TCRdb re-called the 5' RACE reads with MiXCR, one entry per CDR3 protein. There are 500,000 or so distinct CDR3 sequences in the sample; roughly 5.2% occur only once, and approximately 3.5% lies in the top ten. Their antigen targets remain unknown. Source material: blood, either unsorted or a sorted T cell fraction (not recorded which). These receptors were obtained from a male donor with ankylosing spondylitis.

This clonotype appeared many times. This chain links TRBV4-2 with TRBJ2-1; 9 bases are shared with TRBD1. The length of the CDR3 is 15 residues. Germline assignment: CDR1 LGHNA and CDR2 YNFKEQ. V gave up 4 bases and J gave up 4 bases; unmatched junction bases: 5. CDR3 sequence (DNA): TGTGCCAGCAGCCTAGGCGGGACAGGGTACAATGAGCAGTTCTTC. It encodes CASSLGGTGYNEQFF.

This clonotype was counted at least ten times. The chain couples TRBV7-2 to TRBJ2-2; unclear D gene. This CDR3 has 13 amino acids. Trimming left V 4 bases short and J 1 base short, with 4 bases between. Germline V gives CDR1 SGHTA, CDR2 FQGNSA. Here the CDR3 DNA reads TGTGCCAGCAGCTCAAAGAACACCGGGGAGCTGTTTTTT. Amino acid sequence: CASSSKNTGELFF.

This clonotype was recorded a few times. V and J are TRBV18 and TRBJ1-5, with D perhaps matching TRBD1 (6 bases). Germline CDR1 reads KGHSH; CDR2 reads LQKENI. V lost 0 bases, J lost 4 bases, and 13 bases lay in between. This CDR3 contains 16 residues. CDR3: CASSPPGNRANQPQHF. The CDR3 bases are TGTGCCAGCTCACCACCAGGAAACAGGGCAAATCAGCCCCAGCATTTT. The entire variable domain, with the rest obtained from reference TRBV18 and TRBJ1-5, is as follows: NAGVMQNPRHLVRRRGQEARLRCSPMKGHSHVYWYRQLPEEGLKFMVYLQKENIIDESGMPKERFSAEFPKEGPSILRIQQVVRGDSAAYFCASSPPGNRANQPQHFGDGTRLSIL.

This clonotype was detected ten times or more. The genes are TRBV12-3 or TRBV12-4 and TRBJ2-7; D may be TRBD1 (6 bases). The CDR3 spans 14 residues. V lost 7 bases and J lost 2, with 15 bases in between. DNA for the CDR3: TGTGCCAGCACCCCAAGGGGGACAACCTACGAGCAGTACTTC. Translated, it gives CASTPRGTTYEQYF.

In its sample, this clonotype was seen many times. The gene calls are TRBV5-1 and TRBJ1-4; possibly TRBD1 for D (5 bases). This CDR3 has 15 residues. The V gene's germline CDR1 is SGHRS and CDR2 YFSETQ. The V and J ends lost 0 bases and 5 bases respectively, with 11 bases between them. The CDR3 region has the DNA TGCGCCAGCAGCTTGGCCGGGACGGAAAATGAAAAACTGTTTTTT. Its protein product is CASSLAGTENEKLFF.

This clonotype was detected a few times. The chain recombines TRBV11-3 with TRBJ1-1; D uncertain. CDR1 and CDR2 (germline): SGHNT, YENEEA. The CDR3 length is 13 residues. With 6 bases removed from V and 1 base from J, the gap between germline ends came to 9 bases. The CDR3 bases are TGTGCCAGCAGTTCGAACACGAACACTGAAGCTTTCTTT. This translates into CASSSNTNTEAFF.

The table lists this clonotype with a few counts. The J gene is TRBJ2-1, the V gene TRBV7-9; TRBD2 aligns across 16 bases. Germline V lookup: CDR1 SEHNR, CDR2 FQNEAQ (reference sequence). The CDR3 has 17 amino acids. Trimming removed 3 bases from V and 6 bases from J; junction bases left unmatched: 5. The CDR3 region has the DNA TGTGCCAGCAGCTTGGGACTAGCGGGAGGGCTAACCAATGAGCAGTTCTTC. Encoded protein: CASSLGLAGGLTNEQFF.

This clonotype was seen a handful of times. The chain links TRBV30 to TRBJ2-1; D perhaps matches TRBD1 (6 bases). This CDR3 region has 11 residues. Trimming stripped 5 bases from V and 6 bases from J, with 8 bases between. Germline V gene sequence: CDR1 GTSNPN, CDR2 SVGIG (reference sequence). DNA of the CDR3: TGTGCCTGGTTAGGGGGCAATGAGCAGTTCTTC. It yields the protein CAWLGGNEQFF.

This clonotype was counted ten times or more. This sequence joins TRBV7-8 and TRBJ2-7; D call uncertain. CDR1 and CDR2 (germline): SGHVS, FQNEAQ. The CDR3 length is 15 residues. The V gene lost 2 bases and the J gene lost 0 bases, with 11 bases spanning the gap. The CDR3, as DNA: TGTGCCAGCAGCTTATACGCGTCGAGCTCCTACGAGCAGTACTTC. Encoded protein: CASSLYASSSYEQYF.

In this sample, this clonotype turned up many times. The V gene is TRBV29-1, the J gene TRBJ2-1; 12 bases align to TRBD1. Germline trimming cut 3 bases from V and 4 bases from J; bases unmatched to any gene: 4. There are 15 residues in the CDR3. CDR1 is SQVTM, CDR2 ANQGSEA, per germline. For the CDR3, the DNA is TGCAGCGTTGAGGGGACAGGGGGCGGATACAATGAGCAGTTCTTC. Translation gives CSVEGTGGGYNEQFF.

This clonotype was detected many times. This CDR3 is CASHSREWNYEQFF. The CDR3 DNA is TGCGCCAGCCATAGCCGGGAGTGGAACTATGAGCAGTTCTTC. The rearrangement uses TRBV5-1 and TRBJ2-1, with TRBD2 as a possible D gene (6 bases). V lost 7 bases to trimming and J lost 8 bases, with 19 bases between them. In germline, CDR1 is SGHRS, CDR2 YFSETQ. The CDR3 loop spans 14 amino acids. Filled out from reference TRBV5-1 and TRBJ2-1, the complete variable domain reads KAGVTQTPRYLIKTRGQQVTLSCSPISGHRSVSWYQQTPGQGLQFLFEYFSETQRNKGNFPGRFSGRQFSNSRSEMNVSTLELGDSALYLCASHSREWNYEQFFGPGTRLTVL.

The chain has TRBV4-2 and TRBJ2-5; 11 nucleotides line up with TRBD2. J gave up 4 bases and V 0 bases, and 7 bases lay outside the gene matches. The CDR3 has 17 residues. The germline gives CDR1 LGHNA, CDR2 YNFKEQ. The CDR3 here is CASSQDRGLAVRETQYF. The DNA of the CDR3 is TGTGCCAGCAGCCAAGATCGGGGACTAGCGGTAAGAGAGACCCAGTACTTC.